This TCR beta chain was sequenced for a study of T cells in Graves' hyperthyroidism and ophthalmopathy. At least ten counts were recorded for this clonotype. Its antigen is still unknown. Findings of the study overall: Separation of ophthalmopathy from stable hyperthyroidism was achieved by a 13 V-J model. Blood also showed most of the thyroid clonotypes that were expanded above 0.001.

Trimming shortened V by 4 bases and J by 3 bases, and 10 bases separated the two germline ends. CDR1 and CDR2 (germline): SGHKS, YYEKEE (reference sequence). CDR3 length equals 13 residues. Amplification of TCR beta CDR3 regions was performed using RNA transcripts as template. A first-round RT-PCR of the TCR CDR3 used the HTBI primer set. TCRdb ran MiXCR on the multiplex PCR reads and lists one entry per CDR3 protein. The data hold about 560,000 distinct CDR3 sequences, with around a sixth observed a single time. The source of this sequence is a woman aged 25 to 39 with Graves' hyperthyroidism. The material sequenced was blood. This chain links TRBV5-5 with TRBJ1-1; possible D gene TRBD1, 6 bases. CDR3 nucleotide sequence: TGTGCCAGCAGCGTTAGGGGGGACACTGAAGCTTTCTTT. Its protein product is CASSVRGDTEAFF.